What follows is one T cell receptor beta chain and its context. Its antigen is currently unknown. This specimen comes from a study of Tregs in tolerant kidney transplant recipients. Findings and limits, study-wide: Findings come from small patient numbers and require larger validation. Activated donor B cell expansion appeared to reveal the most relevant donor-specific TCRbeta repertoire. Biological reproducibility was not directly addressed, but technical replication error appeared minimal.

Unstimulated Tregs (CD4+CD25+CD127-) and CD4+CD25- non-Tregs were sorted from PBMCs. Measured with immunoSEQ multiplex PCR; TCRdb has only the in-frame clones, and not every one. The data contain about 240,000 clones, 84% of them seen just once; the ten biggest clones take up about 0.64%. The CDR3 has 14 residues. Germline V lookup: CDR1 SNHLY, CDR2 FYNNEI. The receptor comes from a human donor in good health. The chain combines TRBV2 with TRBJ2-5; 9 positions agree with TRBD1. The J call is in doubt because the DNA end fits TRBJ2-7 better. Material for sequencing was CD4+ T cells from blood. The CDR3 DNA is TGTGCCAGCAGGAAGGGACAGGGAGCCTACGAGCAGTACTTC. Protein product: CASRKGQGAYEQYF.